This T cell receptor beta chain was captured by sequencing in a study of T cells expressing NK-cell markers. The germline V gene has CDR1 SGHVS and CDR2 FNYEAQ. There are 14 residues in the CDR3. TCRdb re-called the 5' RACE reads, yielding one record per CDR3 amino acid sequence without DNA. This sample carries about 160,000 distinct CDR3 sequences, with around 20% going to the ten biggest clones. The receptor was isolated from a man between 18 and 69 years old in good health. The sequenced sample consisted of blood T cells: a sorted CD56 or NKG2C T cell subset, CD4+ or CD8+ T cells, or bulk PBMC T cells (not recorded which). The gene calls are TRBV7-6 and TRBJ1-3; TCRdb reports TRBD1, a call that lacks DNA to check it against. This chain's CDR3 is CASSSTANGNTIYF. Full variable domain (outside the CDR3, taken from reference TRBV7-6 and TRBJ1-3): GAGVSQSPRYKVTKRGQDVALRCDPISGHVSLYWYRQALGQGPEFLTYFNYEAQQDKSGLPNDRFSAERPEGSISTLTIQRTEQRDSAMYRCASSSTANGNTIYFGEGSWLTVV.